The entry that follows covers one T cell receptor beta chain sequence. The germline V gene has CDR1 LNHDA and CDR2 SQIVND (reference sequence). This CDR3 spans 19 amino acids. Trimming stripped 1 base from V and 1 base from J, with 22 bases between. Ipilimumab, 1 mg/kg, started 14 to 28 days after autologous transplant. The data belong to a study of ipilimumab plus nivolumab after autologous stem cell transplantation. As for the study in general: Typical patient got roughly 5 ipilimumab doses and seven to nine nivolumab doses (median). DLBCL patients had primary refractory or relapsed disease.

Only in-frame clones appear in the TCRdb table, and some are missing; sequencing was by immunoSEQ multiplex PCR. This repertoire shows tens of thousands of clones, 75% to 85% found once; its top ten account for less than 2.5%. The sample was PBMCs, taken in a trial of ipilimumab plus nivolumab as post-transplant consolidation. V is TRBV19 and J is TRBJ2-5, with D perhaps assigned TRBD1 or TRBD2 (5 bases each). The sequence came from a male donor with diffuse large B-cell lymphoma. DNA of the CDR3: TGTGCCAGTAGTATAGTAGTTACAGGTGGAGGCCCTATCCAAGAGACCCAGTACTTC. As protein: CASSIVVTGGGPIQETQYF. The full variable domain, in which reference TRBV19 and TRBJ2-5 provide the parts outside the CDR3, is DGGITQSPKYLFRKEGQNVTLSCEQNLNHDAMYWYRQDPGQGLRLIYYSQIVNDFQKGDIAEGYSVSREKKESFPLTVTSAQKNPTAFYLCASSIVVTGGGPIQETQYFGPGTRLLVL.